These 5 T cell receptor beta chains came from one sample sequenced in a study of blood T cells in healthy people across ages. The authors ran a second PCR of roughly 6 to 12 cycles using a sample-barcoded 5' primer and a J-beta primer mix. TCRdb called the 5' RACE reads again in MiXCR, with one record for every CDR3 protein. This sample has under 1,000,000 distinct CDR3 sequences; less than 60% occur once, and the top ten carry about a sixth. Sequencing was performed on blood. The source of these receptors is an older man in good health.

This chain links TRBV28 with TRBJ1-2; 11 bases fit TRBD1. Germline loops: CDR1 MDHEN, CDR2 SYDVKM. The J segment lost 3 bases and the V segment lost 5 bases, leaving 2 bases of the junction unmatched. The CDR3 is 14 amino acids. The CDR3 sequence is CASSGQGAHYGYTF. In DNA, the CDR3 is TGTGCCAGCAGTGGACAGGGGGCCCACTATGGCTACACCTTC.

This clonotype was detected a few times. This rearrangement joins TRBV4-3 to TRBJ2-6; D perhaps matches TRBD1 (5 bases). CDR3 length: 16 residues. The germline gives CDR1 LGHNA, CDR2 YSLEER. V was clipped by 1 base and J by 2 bases, with 9 bases between them. The CDR3 loop is CASSQAVGAGANVLTF. The CDR3 bases are TGCGCCAGCAGCCAAGCGGTAGGGGCTGGGGCCAACGTCCTGACTTTC.

V gene TRBV4-3 combines with J gene TRBJ2-1, with 8 nucleotides matching TRBD2. The length of the CDR3 is 13 residues. From germline, CDR1 is LGHNA and CDR2 YSLEER. J lost 8 bases, V lost 4 bases, and 4 bases had no gene match. This CDR3 reads CASSPSGRDEQFF. DNA for the CDR3: TGCGCCAGCAGCCCGTCCGGGAGGGATGAGCAGTTCTTC.

The CDR3 sequence: CASSRQGLQETQYF. The CDR3 coding sequence is TGTGCCAGCAGCCGACAGGGACTCCAAGAGACCCAGTACTTC. The rearrangement links TRBV6-6 to TRBJ2-5, with D tentatively TRBD1 (7 bases). This CDR3 has 14 amino acids. V shed 6 bases and J shed 1 base, with 12 bases lying between them. Germline lookup yields CDR1 MNHNY and CDR2 SVGAGI (reference sequence).

The DNA for the CDR3 is TGCAGTGCTAGGTACAGTAACTACGAGCAGTACTTC. Amino acid sequence: CSARYSNYEQYF. The V and J genes are TRBV20-1 and TRBJ2-7; D gene uncertain. CDR3 size: 12 residues. V was pared by 3 bases and J by 3 bases, with 9 bases between. The germline V gene encodes CDR1 DFQATT and CDR2 SNEGSKA (reference sequence).